Here is one T cell receptor beta chain with its context. Its cognate antigen is unknown. The record originates from a study of T cell clonotyping in hematopoietic cell transplantation. Study-wide findings and caveats: Few recipient clonotypes overlapped donors; over 95% were de novo at given depth.

The table came from immunoSEQ multiplex PCR; TCRdb's copy has only in-frame clones and leaves some out. The table has 30,000 to 45,000 clones, approximately 88% seen once. Per germline, CDR1 LGHNA and CDR2 YSLEER. V dropped 0 bases and J dropped 2 bases, with 4 bases sitting between them. The CDR3 runs 14 residues. The chain is built from TRBV4-3 and TRBJ2-2, with D unresolved. The TCR sequence derives from a woman aged 35 to 49 in good health. Some clones in this sample may be carry-over from other donors' samples. The material sequenced was peripheral blood mononuclear cells. CDR3 DNA: TGCGCCAGCAGCCAAGATTCAAACACCGGGGAGCTGTTTTTT. This encodes CASSQDSNTGELFF.